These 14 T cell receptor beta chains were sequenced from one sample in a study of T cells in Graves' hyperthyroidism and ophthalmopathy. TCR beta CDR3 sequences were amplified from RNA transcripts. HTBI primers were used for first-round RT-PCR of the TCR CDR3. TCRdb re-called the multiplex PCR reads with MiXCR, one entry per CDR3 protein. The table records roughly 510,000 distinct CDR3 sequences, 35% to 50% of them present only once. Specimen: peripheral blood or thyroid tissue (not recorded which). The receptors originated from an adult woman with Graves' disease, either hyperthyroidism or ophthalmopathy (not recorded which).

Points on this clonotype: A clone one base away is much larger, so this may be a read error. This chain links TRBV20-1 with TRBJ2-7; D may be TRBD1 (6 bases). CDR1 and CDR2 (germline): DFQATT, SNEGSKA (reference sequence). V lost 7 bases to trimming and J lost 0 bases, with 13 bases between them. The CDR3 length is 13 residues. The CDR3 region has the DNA TGCAGTGGGACCAGGGGCGCCTCCTACGAGCAGTACTTC. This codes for CSGTRGASYEQYF.

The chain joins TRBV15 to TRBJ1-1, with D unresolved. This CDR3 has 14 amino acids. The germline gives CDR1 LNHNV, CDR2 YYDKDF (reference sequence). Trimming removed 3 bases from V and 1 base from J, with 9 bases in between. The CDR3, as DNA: TGTGCCACCAGCAGTTTCGTCGAGAACACTGAAGCTTTCTTT. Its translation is CATSSFVENTEAFF.

CDR3: CASRPLVAAGDTQYF. The CDR3 region has the DNA TGTGCCAGCAGACCCCTTGTAGCCGCGGGAGATACGCAGTATTTT. The chain uses TRBV6-1 and TRBJ2-3; a possible D gene is TRBD2 (5 bases). Germline V CDR1 and CDR2: MNHNS, SASEGT. CDR3 length: 15 residues. The germline V and J ends were trimmed by 6 bases and 5 bases, with 18 bases remaining between them.

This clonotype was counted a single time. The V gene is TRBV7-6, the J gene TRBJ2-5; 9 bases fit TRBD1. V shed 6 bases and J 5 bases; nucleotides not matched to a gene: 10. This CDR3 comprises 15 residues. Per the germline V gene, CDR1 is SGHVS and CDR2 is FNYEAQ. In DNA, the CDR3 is TGTGCCAGCAGTCCTAAGACAGGGGGTCGGGAGACCCAGTACTTC. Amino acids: CASSPKTGGRETQYF.

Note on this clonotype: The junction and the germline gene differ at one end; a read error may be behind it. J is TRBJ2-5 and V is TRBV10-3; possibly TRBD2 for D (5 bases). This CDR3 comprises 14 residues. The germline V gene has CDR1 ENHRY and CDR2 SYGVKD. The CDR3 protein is CASSSEGPQETQYF. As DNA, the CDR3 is TGTGCCAGCAGTTCAGAGGGCCCACAAGAGACCCAGTACTTC.

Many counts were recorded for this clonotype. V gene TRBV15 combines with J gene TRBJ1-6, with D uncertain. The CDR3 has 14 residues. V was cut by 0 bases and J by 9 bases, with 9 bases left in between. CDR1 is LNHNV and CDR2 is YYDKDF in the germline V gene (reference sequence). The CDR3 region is CATSREGFSSPLHF. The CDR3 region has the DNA TGTGCCACCAGCAGAGAGGGTTTTAGTTCACCCCTCCACTTT. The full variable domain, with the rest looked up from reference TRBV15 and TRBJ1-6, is DAMVIQNPRYQVTQFGKPVTLSCSQTLNHNVMYWYQQKSSQAPKLLFHYYDKDFNNEADTPDNFQSRRPNTSFCFLDIRSPGLGDTAMYLCATSREGFSSPLHFGNGTRLTVT.

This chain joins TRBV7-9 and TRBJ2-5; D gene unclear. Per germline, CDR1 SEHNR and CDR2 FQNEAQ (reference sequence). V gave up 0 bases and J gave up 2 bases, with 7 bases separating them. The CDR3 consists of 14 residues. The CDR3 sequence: CASSLAVLQETQYF. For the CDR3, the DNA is TGTGCCAGCAGCTTAGCTGTGCTACAAGAGACCCAGTACTTC.

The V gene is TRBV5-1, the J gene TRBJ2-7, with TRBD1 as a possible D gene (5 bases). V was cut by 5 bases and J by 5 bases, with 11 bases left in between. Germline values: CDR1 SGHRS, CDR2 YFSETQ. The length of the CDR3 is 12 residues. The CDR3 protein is CASSLQGHEQYF. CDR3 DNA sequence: TGCGCCAGCAGTCTGCAGGGCCACGAGCAGTACTTC.

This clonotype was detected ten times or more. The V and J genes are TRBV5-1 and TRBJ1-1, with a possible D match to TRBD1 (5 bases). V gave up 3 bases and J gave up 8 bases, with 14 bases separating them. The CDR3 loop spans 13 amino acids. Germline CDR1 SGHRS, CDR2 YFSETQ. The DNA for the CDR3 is TGCGCCAGCAGCTCTACCCGGGGGACCGAAGCTTTCTTT. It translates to CASSSTRGTEAFF. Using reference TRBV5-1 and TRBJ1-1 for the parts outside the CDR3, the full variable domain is KAGVTQTPRYLIKTRGQQVTLSCSPISGHRSVSWYQQTPGQGLQFLFEYFSETQRNKGNFPGRFSGRQFSNSRSEMNVSTLELGDSALYLCASSSTRGTEAFFGQGTRLTVV.

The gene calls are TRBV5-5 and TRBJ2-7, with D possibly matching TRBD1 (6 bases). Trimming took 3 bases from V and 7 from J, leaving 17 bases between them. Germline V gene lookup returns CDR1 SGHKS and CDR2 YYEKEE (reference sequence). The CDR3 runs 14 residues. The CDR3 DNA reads TGTGCCAGCAGCTCCCCAGGGACACCGTCTGAGCAGTACTTC. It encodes CASSSPGTPSEQYF. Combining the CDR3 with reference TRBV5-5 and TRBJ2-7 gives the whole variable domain DAGVTQSPTHLIKTRGQQVTLRCSPISGHKSVSWYQQVLGQGPQFIFQYYEKEERGRGNFPDRFSARQFPNYSSELNVNALLLGDSALYLCASSSPGTPSEQYFGPGTRLTVT.

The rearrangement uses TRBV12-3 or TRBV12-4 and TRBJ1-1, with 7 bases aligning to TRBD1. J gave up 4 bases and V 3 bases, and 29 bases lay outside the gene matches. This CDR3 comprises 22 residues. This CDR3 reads CASSFTRILGRGRGEGRTEAFF. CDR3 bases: TGTGCCAGCAGTTTTACGCGAATCCTTGGGAGGGGGCGCGGTGAAGGCCGCACTGAAGCTTTCTTT.

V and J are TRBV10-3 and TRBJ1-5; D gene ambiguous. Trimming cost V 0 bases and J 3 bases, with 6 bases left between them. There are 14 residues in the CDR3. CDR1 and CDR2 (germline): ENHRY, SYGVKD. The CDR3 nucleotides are TGTGCCATCAGTGAGTCAGGGAACAATCAGCCCCAGCATTTT. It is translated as CAISESGNNQPQHF.

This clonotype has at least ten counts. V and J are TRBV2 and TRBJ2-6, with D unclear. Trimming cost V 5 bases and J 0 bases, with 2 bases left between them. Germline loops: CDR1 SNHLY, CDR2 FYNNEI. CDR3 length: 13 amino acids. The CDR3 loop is CASSRSGANVLTF. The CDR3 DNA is TGTGCCAGCAGTCGCTCTGGGGCCAACGTCCTGACTTTC.

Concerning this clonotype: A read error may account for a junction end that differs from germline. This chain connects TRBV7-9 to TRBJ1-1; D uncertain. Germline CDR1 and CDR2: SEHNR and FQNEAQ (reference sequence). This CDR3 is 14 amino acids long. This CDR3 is CASSSLRGRSETFF. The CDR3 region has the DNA TGTGCCAGCAGCTCCCTCCGAGGACGGTCTGAAACTTTCTTT.